The 5 T cell receptor beta chains reported below all come from one sample, sequenced in a study of T cells in Graves' hyperthyroidism and ophthalmopathy. Amplification yielded TCR beta CDR3 regions, with RNA transcripts as the source. During a first-round RT-PCR of the TCR CDR3, the HTBI primer set was used. TCRdb ran MiXCR on the multiplex PCR reads and lists one entry per CDR3 protein. The sample yields around 350,000 distinct CDR3 sequences, about a fifth seen once. The material sequenced was blood. The source is a young woman with Graves' hyperthyroidism.

This clonotype was counted at least ten times. The chain is built from TRBV27 and TRBJ1-1; D is undetermined. The germline gives CDR1 MNHEY, CDR2 SMNVEV (reference sequence). V was trimmed by 1 base and J by 1 base, leaving 10 bases between them. The CDR3 contains 15 residues. Here the CDR3 DNA reads TGTGCCAGCAGTTTATTCGGGCAGCGGAACACTGAAGCTTTCTTT. The encoded protein is CASSLFGQRNTEAFF.

The genes are TRBV12-3 or TRBV12-4 and TRBJ2-7, with 7 bases identical to TRBD2. The J segment lost 7 bases and the V segment lost 6 bases, leaving 9 bases of the junction unmatched. The CDR3 consists of 13 residues. The CDR3 protein is CASSRDYSGEQYF. CDR3 bases: TGTGCCAGCAGCCGCGACTATAGCGGGGAGCAGTACTTC.

In its sample, this clonotype was seen many times. The V gene is TRBV10-3, the J gene TRBJ1-2; D not resolved. Germline CDR1 reads ENHRY; CDR2 reads SYGVKD. V was shortened by 3 bases and J by 7 bases, with 3 bases between the two germline ends. CDR3 length: 10 residues. The CDR3 region has the DNA TGTGCCATCAGTGATGGTGGCTACACCTTC. This encodes CAISDGGYTF.

For the CDR3, the DNA is TGTGCCAGCAGCCCACTAGGGTTCGGGGAGACCCAGTACTTC. Translated: CASSPLGFGETQYF. The J gene is TRBJ2-5, the V gene TRBV7-3; D is perhaps TRBD2 (5 bases). CDR1 and CDR2 from the germline V gene are SGHTA and FQGTGA. The CDR3 loop spans 14 amino acids. Trimming took 5 bases from V and 5 from J, leaving 15 bases between them.

The chain links TRBV7-2 to TRBJ1-2; 11 bases are a match to TRBD1. From germline, CDR1 is SGHTA and CDR2 FQGNSA. The ends lost 7 bases at V and 8 bases at J; junction bases unmatched: 12. CDR3 size: 15 residues. The CDR3 reads CASTLGPGQGGGYTF. The CDR3 nucleotides are TGTGCCAGCACCCTAGGGCCGGGACAGGGGGGGGGCTACACCTTC. The entire variable domain, with the rest obtained from reference TRBV7-2 and TRBJ1-2, is as follows: GAGVSQSPSNKVTEKGKDVELRCDPISGHTALYWYRQSLGQGLEFLIYFQGNSAPDKSGLPSDRFSAERTGGSVSTLTIQRTQQEDSAVYLCASTLGPGQGGGYTFGSGTRLTVV.